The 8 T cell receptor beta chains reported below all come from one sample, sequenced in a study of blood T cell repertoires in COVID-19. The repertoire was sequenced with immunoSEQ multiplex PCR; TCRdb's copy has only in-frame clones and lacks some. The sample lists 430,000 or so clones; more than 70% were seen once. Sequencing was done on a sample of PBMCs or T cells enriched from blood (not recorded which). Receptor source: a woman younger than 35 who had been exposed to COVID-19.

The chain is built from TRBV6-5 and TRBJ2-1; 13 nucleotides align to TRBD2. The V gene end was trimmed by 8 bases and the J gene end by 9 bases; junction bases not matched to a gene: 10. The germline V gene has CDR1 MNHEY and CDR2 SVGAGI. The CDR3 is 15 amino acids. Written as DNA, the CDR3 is TGTGCCAGCGCACTAGCGGGGGGGCCTAGGACTGAGCAGTTCTTC. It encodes CASALAGGPRTEQFF.

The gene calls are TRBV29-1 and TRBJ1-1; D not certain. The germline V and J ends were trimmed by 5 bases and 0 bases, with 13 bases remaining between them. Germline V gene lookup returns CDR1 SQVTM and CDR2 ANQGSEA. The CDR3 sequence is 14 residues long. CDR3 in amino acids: CSVFLLEVNTEAFF. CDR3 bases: TGCAGCGTTTTCCTCTTGGAGGTGAACACTGAAGCTTTCTTT.

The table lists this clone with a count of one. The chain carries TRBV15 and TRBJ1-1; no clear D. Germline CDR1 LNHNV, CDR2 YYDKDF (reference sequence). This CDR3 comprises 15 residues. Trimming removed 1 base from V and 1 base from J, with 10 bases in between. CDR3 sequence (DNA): TGTGCCACCAGCAGAGGTGTTCCGGGGAACACTGAAGCTTTCTTT. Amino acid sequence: CATSRGVPGNTEAFF.

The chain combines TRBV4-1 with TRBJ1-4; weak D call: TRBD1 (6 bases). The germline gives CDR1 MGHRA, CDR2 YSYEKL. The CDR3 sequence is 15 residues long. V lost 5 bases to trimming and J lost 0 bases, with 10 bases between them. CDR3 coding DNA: TGCGCCAGCAGCAAGGACAGCTCAACTAATGAAAAACTGTTTTTT. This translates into CASSKDSSTNEKLFF.

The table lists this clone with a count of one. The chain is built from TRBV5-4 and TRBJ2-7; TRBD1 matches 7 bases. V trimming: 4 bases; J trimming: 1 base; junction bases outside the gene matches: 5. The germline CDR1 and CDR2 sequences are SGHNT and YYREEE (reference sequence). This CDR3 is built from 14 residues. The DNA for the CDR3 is TGTGCCAGCAGCAACCGGGACAGATCCTACGAGCAGTACTTC. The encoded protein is CASSNRDRSYEQYF.

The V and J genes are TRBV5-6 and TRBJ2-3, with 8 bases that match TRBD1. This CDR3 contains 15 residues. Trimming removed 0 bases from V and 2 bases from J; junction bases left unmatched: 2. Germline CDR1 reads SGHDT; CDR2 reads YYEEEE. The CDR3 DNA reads TGTGCCAGCAGCTTGGCCCAGGGGGCCACAGATACGCAGTATTTT. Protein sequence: CASSLAQGATDTQYF.

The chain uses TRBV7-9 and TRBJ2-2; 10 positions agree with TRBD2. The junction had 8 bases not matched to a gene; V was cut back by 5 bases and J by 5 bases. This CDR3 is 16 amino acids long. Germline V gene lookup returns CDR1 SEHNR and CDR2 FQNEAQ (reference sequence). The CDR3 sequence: CASSRPGTSATGELFF. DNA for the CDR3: TGTGCCAGCAGCCGACCCGGGACTAGCGCTACCGGGGAGCTGTTTTTT.

The CDR3 DNA reads TGTGCCAGCAGCTTGGGGATTCGGGATCAGCCCCAGCATTTT. Protein sequence: CASSLGIRDQPQHF. J is TRBJ1-5 and V is TRBV5-6; D gene uncertain. Trimming took 0 bases from V and 5 from J, leaving 9 bases between them. The germline gives CDR1 SGHDT, CDR2 YYEEEE. The CDR3 length is 14 residues.